Here is one TCR beta chain with its context. The V and J ends lost 6 bases and 1 base, in that order; junction bases with no gene match: 3. The CDR3 sequence is 14 residues long. Germline CDR1 is SQVTM and CDR2 is ANQGSEA. This entry belongs to a study of blood T cell repertoires in COVID-19. At the level of the study: Whether acute or convalescent, the COVID-19 samples came from the United States, Italy and Spain.

Profiled with immunoSEQ multiplex PCR; TCRdb holds only in-frame clones, not every one. The table shows 110,000 or so clones, with 70% to 90% occurring only once. Source material: peripheral blood. The TCR was taken from a human donor in a cohort sampled during active COVID-19. This chain joins TRBV29-1 and TRBJ1-1; 12 bases map to TRBD1. Here the CDR3 reads CSVGTGGPNTEAFF. CDR3 DNA sequence: TGCAGCGTCGGGACAGGGGGCCCGAACACTGAAGCTTTCTTT. Combining the CDR3 with reference TRBV29-1 and TRBJ1-1 gives the whole variable domain SAVISQKPSRDICQRGTSLTIQCQVDSQVTMMFWYRQQPGQSLTLIATANQGSEATYESGFVIDKFPISRPNLTFSTLTVSNMSPEDSSIYLCSVGTGGPNTEAFFGQGTRLTVV.